This TCR beta chain was found in a study of blood T cell repertoires in COVID-19. Overall study: The analysed material was cDNA or gDNA that came from T cells, B-cell-depleted T cells, or PBMCs.

In the authors' methods: Cell counts per sample came from amplifying reference gene primers. Only in-frame clones appear in the TCRdb table, and some are missing; sequencing was by immunoSEQ multiplex PCR. That table is the source of V, J and clone size, and D and trimming were worked out from the DNA. This table has about 60,000 clones, 80% to 90% appearing once. This CDR3 region has 12 residues. V lost 8 bases, J lost 1 base, and 8 bases lay in between. Looked up from germline, CDR1 is SGHVS and CDR2 is FNYEAQ. Sequences were obtained from peripheral blood. The chain uses TRBV7-6 and TRBJ2-5; the D gene is possibly TRBD2 (5 bases). This receptor was identified in a man aged 40-49 years with acute or convalescent COVID-19. CDR3 region: CASGGGQETQYF. CDR3 nucleotides: TGTGCCAGCGGAGGTGGCCAAGAGACCCAGTACTTC.